These T cell receptor beta chains were read from a single sample in a study of blood T cell repertoires in COVID-19. The data were produced by immunoSEQ multiplex PCR, yet TCRdb's version contains in-frame clones alone and is incomplete. The sample lists roughly 13,000 clones; roughly 87% were seen once. The sample consisted of peripheral blood. These receptors were obtained from a human donor in a cohort sampled during active COVID-19. CDR3s include the opening cysteine and the closing phenylalanine or tryptophan. D genes are given only for firm matches. Only some rows state a clone size, as once, few, many or a class for expanded clones.

TRBD1,TRBJ1-2,once,TRBV24-1,TGTGCCACCAGTGAACCTACGGGACAGGGTCGAGTAGGCTACACCTTC,CATSEPTGQGRVGYTF
TRBD2,TRBJ2-1,-,TRBV11-2,TGTGCCAGCACCCTCACTAGCGGGACTTATGAGCAGTTCTTC,CASTLTSGTYEQFF
-,TRBJ1-5,once,TRBV7-6,TGTGCCAGCAGCCGAGGAACAGGGTGGGATCAGCCCCAGCATTTT,CASSRGTGWDQPQHF
TRBD1,TRBJ2-2,-,TRBV28,TGTGCCAGCAGTTCAATAGGATGGGACAGGGGGCACACCGGGGAGCTGTTTTTT,CASSSIGWDRGHTGELFF
TRBD2,TRBJ2-1,few,TRBV4-2,TGTGCCAGCAGCCAAGGGACTAGCGCTTACAATGAGCAGTTCTTC,CASSQGTSAYNEQFF
TRBD2,TRBJ2-7,-,TRBV28,TGTGCCAGCAGATATAGCGGGAGCTCCTACGAGCAGTACTTC,CASRYSGSSYEQYF
TRBD1,TRBJ1-1,-,TRBV18,TGTGCCAGCTCACCTATCCCGGGACAGGGACCTGAAGCTTTCTTT,CASSPIPGQGPEAFF
-,TRBJ1-5,-,TRBV10-3,TGTGCCATCAGTTTCGACAGATCTAGCAATCAGCCCCAGCATTTT,CAISFDRSSNQPQHF
TRBD1,TRBJ2-2,-,TRBV4-1,TGCGCCAGCAGCCAAGGGGACAGCCCGCACACCGGGGAGCTGTTTTTT,CASSQGDSPHTGELFF
-,TRBJ2-2,-,TRBV27,TGTGCCAGCAATCTGATGGGCTCCGGGGAGCTGTTTTTT,CASNLMGSGELFF
-,TRBJ2-1,once,TRBV19,TGTGCCAGTAAGGTGACTAGAATCTCCAATGAGCAGTTCTTC,CASKVTRISNEQFF
-,TRBJ1-4,once,TRBV19,TGTGCCACCCGAATCACAGCGGCTCCTAATGAAAAACTGTTTTTT,CATRITAAPNEKLFF
TRBD1,TRBJ1-4,-,TRBV18,TGTGCCAGCTCACCGCTCCCCGGGACAGCTAATGAAAAACTGTTTTTT,CASSPLPGTANEKLFF
-,TRBJ2-3,-,TRBV7-9,TGTGCCAGCAGCCCCGTAGTAAATACGCAGTATTTT,CASSPVVNTQYF
-,TRBJ2-1,-,TRBV21-1,TGTGCCAGCAGCACCCTTAGCGGGCGGTACAATGAGCAGTTCTTC,CASSTLSGRYNEQFF
-,TRBJ2-3,-,TRBV13,TGTGCCAGCAGGGTGAGGCAGGGGTTGAGGAATACGCAGTATTTT,CASRVRQGLRNTQYF
-,TRBJ2-5,-,TRBV18,TGTGCCAGCTCACTCCGGGACACAAAAGAGACCCAGTACTTC,CASSLRDTKETQYF
-,TRBJ1-2,few,TRBV11-3,TGTGCCAGCAGCTTAGATTGGACAGCATATGGCTACACCTTC,CASSLDWTAYGYTF
-,TRBJ2-1,-,TRBV18,TGTGCCAGCTCACCACGGGAGTCATCGGAGCAGTTCTTC,CASSPRESSEQFF
-,TRBJ2-2,once,TRBV19,TGTGCCAGTAGTATGGCAGGGCTCACCGGGGAGCTGTTTTTT,CASSMAGLTGELFF
-,TRBJ2-7,-,TRBV6-5,TGTGCCAGCAGTAACAGGGTCGAGCAGTACTTC,CASSNRVEQYF
-,TRBJ2-1,-,TRBV27,TGTGCCAGCAGCCCCCGCTGGGAGTCTTACAATGAGCAGTTCTTC,CASSPRWESYNEQFF
TRBD1,TRBJ1-2,-,TRBV7-8,TGTGCCAGCAGCTTAGTACAGGGGACCAACTATGGCTACACCTTC,CASSLVQGTNYGYTF
TRBD2,TRBJ2-1,-,TRBV5-1,TGCGCCAGCAGCGTAGCGGGAGCTTCGTACAATGAGCAGTTCTTC,CASSVAGASYNEQFF
TRBD1,TRBJ2-4,-,TRBV2,TGTGCCAGTGTCGGGACAGGGTATTTTGTAGCCAAAAACATTCAGTACTTC,CASVGTGYFVAKNIQYF
TRBD2,TRBJ2-7,-,TRBV7-8,TGTGCCAGCACCGTAAGCGGGGGGGGGACCTACGAGCAGTACTTC,CASTVSGGGTYEQYF
-,TRBJ2-6,-,TRBV6-2/TRBV6-3,TGTGCCAGCAGCCTGGAGACTGGGGCCAACGTCCTGACTTTC,CASSLETGANVLTF
TRBD1,TRBJ1-2,-,TRBV7-3,TGTGCCAGCAGCTGGGACAGGGACTATGGCTACACCTTC,CASSWDRDYGYTF
-,TRBJ2-7,-,TRBV12-2,TGTGCAAGTCGCCTACCACAGGGCAGCTCCTACGAGCAGTACTTC,CASRLPQGSSYEQYF
-,TRBJ2-2,-,TRBV10-1,TGCGCCAGCAGTGCTACCGGGACAAAGCCCGGGGAGCTGTTTTTT,CASSATGTKPGELFF
TRBD2,TRBJ2-1,-,TRBV7-9,TGTGCCAGCAGCTTTAGCCTAGCGGAATACAATGAGCAGTTCTTC,CASSFSLAEYNEQFF
-,TRBJ2-3,-,TRBV28,TGTGCCAGCAGCCCGGTTGGGGGCCGCACAGATACGCAGTATTTT,CASSPVGGRTDTQYF
-,TRBJ2-7,-,TRBV7-2,TGTGCCAGCAGCTTAGACAGGGCCTACGAGCAGTACTTC,CASSLDRAYEQYF
-,TRBJ1-4,-,TRBV5-1,TGCGCCAGCAGCTTGGGCCAGCGGGAGGGTGAAAAACTGTTTTTT,CASSLGQREGEKLFF
TRBD1,TRBJ2-3,-,TRBV18,TGTGCCAGCTCACTGGACAGGGGGTACACAGATACGCAGTATTTT,CASSLDRGYTDTQYF
TRBD1,TRBJ1-2,-,TRBV7-7,TGTGCCAGCAGCCGAGGACAGGGTAACTATGGCTACACCTTC,CASSRGQGNYGYTF
-,TRBJ2-7,-,TRBV2,TGTGCCAGCAAGGAAACAGGCGTAACCTACGAGCAGTACTTC,CASKETGVTYEQYF